This TCR beta chain was retrieved from a study of cytomegalovirus exposure and HLA in healthy donors (dated by TCRdb to about 2017). Broadly, across the study: According to an earlier analysis of around 600 of the donors, about 180 million T cells yielded 90 million to 140 million unique TCR beta sequences and 276 Gb of sequence data. An early release covering around 630 HLA-typed donors comprised 250 to 350 gigabases of sequencing data and tens of millions of unique TCR sequences. Of the roughly 420 genotyped donors, over 80% were placed in the genetic ancestry cluster associated with self-reported Caucasian donors. The study aimed to test whether cataloging public T cell receptors could reveal signatures of past pathogen exposure. The study used immunosequencing to profile the T cell repertoires of approximately 640 subjects and linked those repertoires to cytomegalovirus serostatus. Along with the roughly 610-subject first cohort, a separate validation cohort of some 130 different subjects was used. The study combined high-throughput TCR immunosequencing, statistical association of individual TCRs with disease status, and machine learning to predict cytomegalovirus infection status. A later analysis re-examined previously published TCR beta repertoires from 500 to 700 donors and added high-resolution HLA genotyping to investigate patterns of TCR occurrence. Rather than using new phenotypic data, the later analysis identified candidate immune exposures from TCR beta sequences and from how often those sequences occurred across donors. An earlier analysis of 587 of the donors applied high-throughput TCR beta sequencing to assess whether each TCR beta V gene segment acted as functional or pseudogenic. Donor age, sex, ethnicity and CMV serostatus were compiled together with the repertoire data. A later genetic analysis took genome-wide SNP genotypes for about 55% of the 666 donors and used that subset as a discovery cohort. All discovery cohort repertoires had been generated on a single sequencing platform. HLA typing covered class I and class II loci at four-digit resolution. Typing coverage differed by locus: A, B, C, DRB1 and DQB1 were typed in about 620-630 donors, DQA1 in approximately 520, DPA1 in some 600, and DPB1 in roughly 450. Roughly 5 DR-DQ haplotypes were handled as single units for association and clustering, since linkage in the cohort was strong. On average, roughly 240,000 unique TCR beta nucleotide sequences were sequenced per donor among a few hundred genotyped donors of the cohort, with 15% to 20% of those sequences being non-productive. The investigation overall reported the following: In vitro tests confirmed that a few of the cytomegalovirus-associated TCR beta chains recognize cytomegalovirus antigens. A cluster of highly shared sequence variants was judged likely to represent a technical artifact of the sequencing pipeline. In a later analysis, most CMV-associated TCR beta chains were found to appear HLA-restricted, with HLA associations seemingly driven largely by CMV exposure. The authors suggested that the approach could potentially be extended to other disease states and immunological phenotypes. When HLA alleles, especially DR and DQ, strongly co-occurred, TCR associations were difficult to assign to individual alleles. In a later analysis, HLA-associated TCR beta chains showed more clonal expansion and lower generation probabilities than non-associated chains that were equally common. A total of about 150 TCR beta chains were listed by the study as associated with cytomegalovirus. An earlier analysis of approximately 500 of the donors showed that most TCR beta V segments appeared in productive rearrangements either about 87% or about 30% of the time, which broadly matched IMGT annotations. A later genetic analysis associated a missense DCLRE1C variant with V-gene and J-gene trimming of TCR beta chains, and an independent cohort replicated the association. Specific HLA alleles were associated with about 17,000 TCR beta sequences at a false discovery rate of 0.05 in a later analysis. Correlated functional status among segregating V segments might reflect linkage disequilibrium, but an unknown experimental factor could not be ruled out. A further reported finding was that TCR beta sequences accurately predicted the HLA-A and HLA-B alleles for most subjects in the first cohort. Immune exposure information for the cohort was limited to CMV serostatus. Presence/absence analyses assumed roughly uniform sequencing depth across donors, an assumption that may not hold. Some IMGT-functional V segments, including TRBV6-2 and TRBV6-3, could not be told apart with the 87-base-pair reads, so those segments were excluded. While some public TCRs were present in many individuals, most TCR sequences turned up only very rarely across donors. According to a later analysis, TCR association rates differed among HLA loci, with DRB1 alleles showing the most associated TCRs and HLA-C alleles showing the fewest. In this cohort, only TCR beta chains were sequenced, and detectable features were limited by the absence of alpha or paired-chain data. According to a later genetic analysis, donors in an Asian-associated ancestry cluster had fewer N-insertions in productive TCRs than the roughly 660-donor mean. Cytomegalovirus status was reported to be diagnosed by the classifier with high specificity and sensitivity in both the original and validation cohorts. Because counts were too low, approximately 18 rarely observed V segments, including chromosome 9 orphons, were excluded from the earlier analysis of roughly 580 of the donors. Several of the top co-occurrence clusters appeared to be linked to parvovirus B19, influenza, CMV and Epstein-Barr virus, according to a later analysis. Because HLA typing was missing for some donors at each locus, association tests included only the typed subset.

The cohort consisted of hundreds of healthy bone marrow donors. Cohort members were all nominally healthy when sampled, although unrecorded immune exposures were likely present. The donor was CMV seropositive and belonged to the group of 250 to 350 seropositive cohort members. A peripheral blood sample was provided by each donor, and peripheral blood mononuclear cells were used for TCR beta sequencing. Genomic DNA extraction from the blood cell samples was performed with the Qiagen DNeasy Blood Extraction Kit. Reading the germline V gene gives CDR1 SGHTA and CDR2 FQGNSA. The CDR3 measures 15 amino acids from cysteine to phenylalanine. Only the CDR3 part of the read is kept: 45 bases, read in frame from the first base. Trimming costs V 6 bases and J 6 bases, and their ends lie 15 bases apart. A note on this clone: Its cognate antigen has yet to be identified. No per-base quality is available; no much larger clone lies one base away.

The receptor library was made with the immunoSEQ multiplex PCR assay. The multiplex PCR relied on a mix of 60 forward primers for TCR Vbeta segments and 13 reverse primers for TCR Jbeta segments. The CDR3 region of rearranged TCR beta genes was amplified from genomic DNA by a multiplex PCR assay. Amplified TCR beta libraries were sequenced as 87-base-pair reads on the Illumina HiSeq System. In the original analysis: Across the roughly 700 repertoires, a later analysis counted roughly 84 million unique TCR beta chains, 9.5 million to 12 million of which were shared by at least two donors. Raw reads were error-corrected and collapsed into unique sequences with a nearest-neighbor algorithm that merged closely related sequences to remove PCR and sequencing errors. Alignment of CDR3 sequences to IMGT reference sequences was used to assign V, D and J gene segments. For a sequence to be retained, at least a six-nucleotide match to both a V gene segment and a J gene segment was required. Rearrangements were called productive when the CDR3 lacked stop codons and stayed in frame with V and J; all others were non-productive. CDR3 was defined by IMGT convention, running from the second conserved V-encoded cysteine to the conserved J-encoded phenylalanine. Sequences without an unambiguous match to a single V gene segment were excluded from the earlier analysis of several hundred of the donors. In an earlier analysis of several hundred of the donors, a V segment was called functional when productive rearrangements were above 56.7%, and segregating when the standard deviation between donors exceeded 5%. To diagnose cytomegalovirus status from the catalog of TCR beta chain sequences, a statistical classification framework was built. In a later analysis, V and J genes were assigned by comparing TCR nucleotide sequences against IMGT/GENE-DB human TR gene sequences. Using the TCRdist pipeline, a later analysis assigned CDR3 sequences along with most-parsimonious VDJ recombination scenarios. A later analysis defined each TCR beta chain by its CDR3 amino acid sequence plus V-gene family, and excluded reads lacking a unique V-gene family. In a later analysis, fewer than 600 highly shared, low-generation-probability nucleotide sequences were removed to address suspected cross-contamination and a sequencing artifact. In a later analysis, a clonal expansion index for each public chain was calculated from normalized within-repertoire ranks of inferred template counts. In a later analysis, generation probabilities were computed with a VDJ recombination model fitted to out-of-frame rearrangements, and the resulting probabilities were checked against IGoR. In a later analysis, TCR-TCR, TCR-HLA and TCR-CMV co-occurrence was scored with hypergeometric tests, and a repertoire-size bias correction was applied to TCR pairs. In a later analysis, false discovery rates were estimated by permuting HLA or CMV assignments 20 times. A later analysis grouped co-occurring TCRs with DBSCAN, adding TCRdist sequence similarity when clustering within HLA-allele-positive subsets. Co-occurrence clustering excluded repertoires with fewer than 30,000 or more than 120,000 public chains, plus five with anomalous nucleotide sharing. In its TCRdb copy, this immuneACCESS table keeps in-frame sequences only and misses some clones. Where compared with another copy, unresolved V genes explain less than half of these, and the others have no known cause. That table furnishes V, J and clone size, whereas the DNA furnished D and trimming. This sample comprises roughly 200,000 clones, 70% to 85% of them detected only once. The ten most abundant clones make up about 3.8% of the sample.

This clonotype was sampled from a woman between 55 and 75 years old in good health and CMV-seropositive. Input material: PBMCs. The chain was built from TRBV7-2 and TRBJ1-6, with TRBD1 as a weak D call on 5 bases. The DNA is as follows: TGTGCCAGCAGATCTCAGGGCCTCAGTAATTCACCCCTCCACTTT. Protein translation: CASRSQGLSNSPLHF.